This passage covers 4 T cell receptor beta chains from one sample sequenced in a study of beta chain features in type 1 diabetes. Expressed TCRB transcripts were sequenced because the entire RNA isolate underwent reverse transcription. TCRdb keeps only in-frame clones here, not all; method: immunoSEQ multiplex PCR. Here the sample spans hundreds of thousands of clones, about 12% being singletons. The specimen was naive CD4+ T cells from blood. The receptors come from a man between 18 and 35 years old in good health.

Here the CDR3 reads CASSHWQGANTEAFF. CDR3 in DNA: TGCGCCAGCAGTCATTGGCAGGGCGCTAACACTGAAGCTTTCTTT. The chain carries TRBV23-1 and TRBJ1-1, with D possibly matching TRBD1 (5 bases). TRBV23-1 is an ORF; its function is uncertain. V gave up 3 bases and J gave up 2 bases, with 13 bases separating them. CDR3 size: 15 residues.

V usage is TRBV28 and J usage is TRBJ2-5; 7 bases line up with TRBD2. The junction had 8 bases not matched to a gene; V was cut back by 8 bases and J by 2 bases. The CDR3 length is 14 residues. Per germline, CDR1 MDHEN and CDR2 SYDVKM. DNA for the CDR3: TGTGCCAGCGACACCCCCGGGGGGCAAGAGACCCAGTACTTC. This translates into CASDTPGGQETQYF.

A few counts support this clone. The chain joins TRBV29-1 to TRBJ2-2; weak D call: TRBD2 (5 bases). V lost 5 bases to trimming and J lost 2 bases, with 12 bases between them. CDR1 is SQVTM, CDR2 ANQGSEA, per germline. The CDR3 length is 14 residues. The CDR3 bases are TGCAGCGTTTTGGACTGGTCTAACACCGGGGAGCTGTTTTTT. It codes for CSVLDWSNTGELFF.

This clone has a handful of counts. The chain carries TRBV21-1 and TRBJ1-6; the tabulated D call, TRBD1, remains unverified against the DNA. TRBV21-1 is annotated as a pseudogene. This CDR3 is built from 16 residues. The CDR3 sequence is CASSRTGGSYNSPLHF. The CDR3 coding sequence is TGTGCCAGCAGCAGGACAGGGGGCTCCTATAATTCACCCCTCCACTTT.